This TCR beta chain stems from a study of pediatric ulcerative colitis. Looking at the study overall: Disease was pancolitis in several and left-sided in two, histology-confirmed. General study findings and limits: Repertoires came from total lymphocyte DNA, not specific subsets. No controls had the two rectal clonotypes shared by ulcerative colitis patients.

About this clone: The antigen is unknown.

This was a survey-level run. Clones were read by immunoSEQ multiplex PCR, and TCRdb kept only the in-frame ones, dropping some. The sample consists of over 4,000 clones, around 89% of them appearing once. The CDR3 is 13 residues long. Trimming took off 7 bases at V and 5 bases at J, with 14 bases between the two ends. Germline CDR1 and CDR2: MNHNS and SASEGT. The chain recombines TRBV6-1 with TRBJ2-5; TRBD1 might be the D (6 bases). The receptor was isolated from a boy aged 10-17 years with mild ulcerative colitis. The sequencing sample was made of blood. CDR3 in DNA: TGTGCCAGCAATGGGAATCAGGGGGAGACCCAGTACTTC. This gives the protein CASNGNQGETQYF.